What follows are 15 T cell receptor beta chains derived from one specimen sequenced in a study of glioma-infiltrating T cells (dated by TCRdb to 2016 to 2017). Sequencing relied on an Illumina MiSeq. The iRepertoire nested amplicon-rescue multiplex PCR (arm-PCR) platform was used to amplify TCR alpha and beta CDR3 regions from RNA. TCRdb trimmed the raw reads at Q25, called clones with MiXCR and kept productive beta chains. Every distinct CDR3 protein forms one entry, paired with its most common genes and DNA. For this sample the table gives 300,000 to 450,000 distinct CDR3 sequences, of which roughly two fifths were detected only once. The ten top clones hold around 11% of the sample. The sequenced sample consisted of glioma tissue, nonneoplastic brain tissue, or PBMCs (not recorded which). The receptors originated from a human donor with low-grade glioma or glioblastoma, undergoing nonglioma brain surgery, or in good health (not recorded which).

The V gene is TRBV5-1, the J gene TRBJ2-6; D unclear. The CDR3 runs to 15 residues. V gave up 4 bases and J gave up 0 bases, with 8 bases separating them. Looked up from germline, CDR1 is SGHRS and CDR2 is YFSETQ. The CDR3: CASSQQSSGANVLTF. CDR3 in DNA: TGCGCCAGCAGCCAACAATCCTCTGGGGCCAACGTCCTGACTTTC.

A word on this clonotype: A much larger clone is a single base away; this may be a read error. This chain uses TRBV12-3 or TRBV12-4 with TRBJ1-1; D call uncertain. This CDR3 is 13 amino acids long. Trimming took off 3 bases at V and 0 bases at J, with 5 bases between the two ends. This CDR3 is CASSFAMNTEAFF. CDR3 nucleotide sequence: TGTGCCAGCAGTTTTGCGATGAACACTGAAGCTTTCTTT.

This clonotype was detected only a few times. The gene calls are TRBV28 and TRBJ1-2; no reliable D call. V shed 3 bases and J shed 1 base, with 12 bases lying between them. This CDR3 has 15 residues. Germline values: CDR1 MDHEN, CDR2 SYDVKM. In DNA, the CDR3 is TGTGCCAGCAGTTTTGGGTCTGGGAGTAACTATGGCTACACCTTC. As protein: CASSFGSGSNYGYTF.

V gene TRBV28 combines with J gene TRBJ2-7, with D possibly called TRBD1 or TRBD2 (6 bases each). V was clipped by 4 bases and J by 7 bases, with 26 bases between them. This CDR3 has 17 amino acids. Germline CDR1 reads MDHEN; CDR2 reads SYDVKM. The CDR3 coding sequence is TGTGCCAGCAGTTCCGTAAGCCGCCTCTGGAGGGACAATGAGCAGTACTTC. It is translated as CASSSVSRLWRDNEQYF.

Of note for this clonotype: A much larger clone differs from this one at a single base, so this may be a read error. The chain combines TRBV7-2 with TRBJ1-6; D is uncertain. Trimming removed 3 bases from V and 11 bases from J, with 14 bases in between. Germline V CDR1 and CDR2: SGHTA, FQGNSA. This CDR3 region has 14 residues. The CDR3 nucleotides read TGTGCCAGCAGCTTCGAGGTAGTCAATCCACCCCTCCACTTT. Protein: CASSFEVVNPPLHF.

Ten or more counts support this clonotype. V usage is TRBV6-1 and J usage is TRBJ2-7; 7 bases are shared with TRBD1. The CDR3 extends over 14 amino acids. From germline, CDR1 is MNHNS and CDR2 SASEGT. J gave up 2 bases and V 11 bases, and 12 bases lay outside the gene matches. For the CDR3, the DNA is TGTGCCCGCGACCCGGGACAGATCGCCTACGAGCAGTACTTC. Amino acids: CARDPGQIAYEQYF.

In regard to this clonotype: The final CDR3 position lacks the conserved phenylalanine or tryptophan, pointing to a likely read error. The chain recombines TRBV28 with TRBJ2-4, with D possibly being TRBD1 (6 bases). Trimming removed 8 bases from V and 0 bases from J, with 20 bases in between. The CDR3 is 17 residues long. Germline V CDR1 and CDR2: MDHEN, SYDVKM. In DNA form, the CDR3 reads TGTGCCAGCGCTCACCTTCCGGGACAACTAGCCAAAAACATTCAGTACTGC. This codes for CASAHLPGQLAKNIQYC.

A few counts support this clonotype. This chain links TRBV5-8 with TRBJ2-5; 7 bases match TRBD1. V trimming: 4 bases; J trimming: 2 bases; junction bases outside the gene matches: 8. The germline V gene encodes CDR1 SGHTS and CDR2 YDEGEE. The CDR3 is made up of 15 amino acids. CDR3 residues: CASSRRPGQQETQYF. DNA of the CDR3: TGTGCCAGCAGCAGACGACCGGGACAGCAAGAGACCCAGTACTTC.

This clonotype showed up just a few times. The genes are TRBV20-1 and TRBJ1-1; D may be TRBD1 (6 bases). Germline V gene lookup returns CDR1 DFQATT and CDR2 SNEGSKA (reference sequence). The V gene lost 2 bases and the J gene lost 13 bases, with 23 bases spanning the gap. The CDR3 contains 14 residues. The CDR3 reads CSARWVLGTPMIFF. The DNA of the CDR3 is TGCAGTGCTAGATGGGTCCTTGGGACACCGATGATTTTCTTT.

The chain employs TRBV20-1 and TRBJ2-3; 7 positions agree with TRBD2. This CDR3 comprises 15 residues. The germline V gene has CDR1 DFQATT and CDR2 SNEGSKA (reference sequence). The V gene end was trimmed by 3 bases and the J gene end by 2 bases; junction bases not matched to a gene: 8. CDR3 loop: CSARASGYNTDTQYF. The CDR3 DNA follows: TGCAGTGCTAGGGCTAGCGGTTACAACACAGATACGCAGTATTTT.

As regards this clonotype: It may be a read error: a sequence one base away is much more abundant. V is TRBV4-1 and J is TRBJ1-6; no clear D. This CDR3 is built from 14 residues. The germline V gene encodes CDR1 MGHRA and CDR2 YSYEKL. Here the CDR3 DNA reads TGCGCCAGCAGCCAAGGTGAATATAATTCACACCTCCACTTT. Protein product: CASSQGEYNSHLHF.

In the case of this clonotype: An end of the junction does not agree with germline; a read error may underlie this. Here the CDR3 reads CATSRGGTGRNSGELFF. DNA for the CDR3: TGTGCCACCAGCAGAGGGGGGACAGGGAGGAACAGCGGGGAGCTGTTTTTT. The chain couples TRBV15 to TRBJ2-2; TRBD1 aligns across 9 bases. The germline gives CDR1 LNHNV, CDR2 YYDKDF (reference sequence). The CDR3 is 17 residues long. Filled out from reference TRBV15 and TRBJ2-2, the complete variable domain reads DAMVIQNPRYQVTQFGKPVTLSCSQTLNHNVMYWYQQKSSQAPKLLFHYYDKDFNNEADTPDNFQSRRPNTSFCFLDIRSPGLGDTAMYLCATSRGGTGRNSGELFFGEGSRLTVL.

This clonotype has just a few counts. This chain joins TRBV27 and TRBJ2-7, with D hard to call. This CDR3 contains 13 residues. Trimming took off 3 bases at V and 2 bases at J, with 8 bases between the two ends. Germline V gives CDR1 MNHEY, CDR2 SMNVEV (reference sequence). CDR3 loop: CASSFGNAYEQYF. CDR3 DNA sequence: TGTGCCAGCAGTTTTGGCAATGCCTACGAGCAGTACTTC.

A few counts support this clonotype. The genes are TRBV20-1 and TRBJ2-7; tentative D call: TRBD1 (6 bases). This CDR3 is 14 amino acids long. Trimming pared 0 bases from V and 3 bases from J, leaving 12 bases between. The germline gives CDR1 DFQATT, CDR2 SNEGSKA (reference sequence). CDR3: CSAREGAQDYEQYF. In DNA, the CDR3 is TGCAGTGCTAGAGAGGGGGCGCAGGACTACGAGCAGTACTTC.

J is TRBJ2-3 and V is TRBV6-1, with D perhaps TRBD2 (6 bases). Germline V gene data show CDR1 as MNHNS and CDR2 as SASEGT. V lost 6 bases to trimming and J lost 1 base, with 14 bases between them. This CDR3 contains 15 residues. For the CDR3, the DNA is TGTGCCAGCAGCAGGGACTCCCTGGGCACAGATACGCAGTATTTT. Its protein product is CASSRDSLGTDTQYF.